This T cell receptor (beta chain) was documented in a study of blood T cell repertoires in COVID-19. The V end lost 6 bases, the J end lost 8 bases, and 19 bases lay between the germline ends. The CDR3 totals 14 residues. Germline CDR1 and CDR2: MNHEY and SVGAGI. Profiling relied on immunoSEQ multiplex PCR, and the TCRdb table lists in-frame clones only, not all of them. Seen here are some 52,000 clones, approximately 84% observed once, and the top ten hold around 27%. Sequenced sample: peripheral blood. The receptor was derived from a human donor in a cohort sampled during active COVID-19. The genes are TRBV6-5 and TRBJ1-1; D uncertain. CDR3 loop: CASRSPGLGLEAFF. In DNA, the CDR3 is TGTGCCAGCAGGTCTCCCGGACTGGGTTTGGAAGCTTTCTTT.